This entry concerns a single T cell receptor beta chain. These data are taken from a study of blood T cell repertoires in COVID-19. Study-level information: The samples span acute and convalescent COVID-19 from the United States, Italy and Spain. Sources were T cells, B-cell-depleted T cells, or PBMCs; the material itself was cDNA or gDNA.

As handled by the study authors: Researchers report that nucleated cell counts were estimated from reference gene primer amplification. The method was immunoSEQ multiplex PCR; TCRdb's version includes in-frame clones alone and lacks a portion of them. The V and J calls and clone size were taken over from that table, and D and trimming were inferred from the DNA. Among around 250,000 clones, 80% to 90% were seen once, and the ten largest hold 4.5% to 7%. This CDR3 contains 14 residues. Germline lookup yields CDR1 SNHLY and CDR2 FYNNEI. Trimming removed 1 base from V and 6 bases from J, with 13 bases in between.

V and J are TRBV2 and TRBJ2-7, with D possibly matching TRBD2 (6 bases). The source of this sequence is a man aged 80 or over with acute or convalescent COVID-19. Sample: peripheral blood. The CDR3 nucleotides read TGTGCCAGCAGTGAAGAGGTGGGGGGACTCGAGCAGTACTTC. It translates to CASSEEVGGLEQYF. Together with reference TRBV2 and TRBJ2-7, the CDR3 gives the full variable domain: EPEVTQTPSHQVTQMGQEVILRCVPISNHLYFYWYRQILGQKVEFLVSFYNNEISEKSEIFDDQFSVERPDGSNFTLKIRSTKLEDSAMYFCASSEEVGGLEQYFGPGTRLTVT.